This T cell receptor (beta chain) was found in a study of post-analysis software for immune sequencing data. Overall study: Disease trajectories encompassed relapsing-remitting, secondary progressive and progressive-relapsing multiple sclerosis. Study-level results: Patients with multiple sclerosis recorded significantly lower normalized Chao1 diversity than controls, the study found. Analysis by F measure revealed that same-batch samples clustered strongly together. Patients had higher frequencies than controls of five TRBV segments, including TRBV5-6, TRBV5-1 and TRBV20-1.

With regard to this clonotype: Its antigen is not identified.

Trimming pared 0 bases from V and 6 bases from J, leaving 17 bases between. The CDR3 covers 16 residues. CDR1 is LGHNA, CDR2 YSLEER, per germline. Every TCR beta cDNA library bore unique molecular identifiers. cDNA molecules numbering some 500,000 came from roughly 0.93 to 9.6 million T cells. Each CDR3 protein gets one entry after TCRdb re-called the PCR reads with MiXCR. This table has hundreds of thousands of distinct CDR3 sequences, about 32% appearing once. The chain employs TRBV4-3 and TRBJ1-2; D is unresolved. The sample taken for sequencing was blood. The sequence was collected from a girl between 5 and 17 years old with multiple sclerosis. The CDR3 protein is CASSQDSVTDLHGYTF. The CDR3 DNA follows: TGCGCCAGCAGCCAAGATTCTGTGACGGATCTTCATGGCTACACCTTC.